One sample yielded the 17 T cell receptor beta chains listed below, sequenced in a study of shared clonotypes between healthy human individuals. Measured with immunoSEQ multiplex PCR; TCRdb has only the in-frame clones, and not every one. There are around 690,000 clones in the sample; around 90% occur only once, and about 33% lies in the top ten. The sequencing input was memory CD8+ T cells from PBMCs. Specified subset: CD45RO+ cells pooled with CCR7-negative TemRA cells. Receptors originate from a man between 18 and 35 years old in good health. Some clones in this sample may be carry-over from other donors' samples.

The chain combines TRBV6-5 with TRBJ2-2, with a weak D call TRBD1 (5 bases). The CDR3 has 13 residues. The germline V and J ends were trimmed by 6 bases and 5 bases, with 10 bases remaining between them. Germline V CDR1 and CDR2: MNHEY, SVGAGI. The CDR3 reads CASRYRRTGELFF. The CDR3 DNA is TGTGCCAGCAGGTACAGGCGGACCGGGGAGCTGTTTTTT.

In its sample, this clone was seen once. The chain has TRBV7-9 and TRBJ1-1; tentatively, D is TRBD1 (5 bases). Germline CDR1 is SEHNR and CDR2 is FQNEAQ (reference sequence). The germline V and J ends were trimmed by 1 base and 3 bases, with 12 bases remaining between them. The CDR3 runs to 15 residues. The CDR3: CASSLGGVSHTEAFF. The DNA of the CDR3 is TGTGCCAGCAGCTTAGGGGGGGTCAGTCACACTGAAGCTTTCTTT. Full variable domain (outside the CDR3, taken from reference TRBV7-9 and TRBJ1-1): DTGVSQNPRHKITKRGQNVTFRCDPISEHNRLYWYRQTLGQGPEFLTYFQNEAQLEKSRLLSDRFSAERPKGSFSTLEIQRTEQGDSAMYLCASSLGGVSHTEAFFGQGTRLTVV.

The chain is built from TRBV28 and TRBJ1-2, with 9 bases that match TRBD1. The J segment lost 8 bases and the V segment lost 6 bases, leaving 19 bases of the junction unmatched. Per the germline V gene, CDR1 is MDHEN and CDR2 is SYDVKM. This CDR3 contains 17 residues. The CDR3 loop reads CASSSHPRDRVSDGYTF. The CDR3 DNA follows: TGTGCCAGCAGCTCCCACCCCCGGGACAGGGTATCGGACGGCTACACCTTC.

V usage is TRBV4-2 and J usage is TRBJ2-2; 7 bases are a match to TRBD2. J was trimmed by 6 bases and V by 0 bases; bases with no gene match: 10. The CDR3 length is 17 residues. The V gene's germline CDR1 is LGHNA and CDR2 YNFKEQ. DNA for the CDR3: TGTGCCAGCAGCCAAGATCCTAGGGGAGGGGAAGCCGGGGAGCTGTTTTTT. Translated: CASSQDPRGGEAGELFF.

The chain combines TRBV5-6 with TRBJ2-7; 9 nucleotides agree with TRBD2. The CDR3 spans 16 residues. The germline V gene encodes CDR1 SGHDT and CDR2 YYEEEE. With V trimmed by 4 bases and J by 2 bases, 10 bases remained unmatched. The CDR3 bases are TGTGCCAGCAGCCTAACCATCGGACTAGCGACCTACGAGCAGTACTTC. Translation: CASSLTIGLATYEQYF.

CDR3 in amino acids: CASSYLDRGQGYTF. CDR3 sequence (DNA): TGTGCCAGCAGCTACTTGGACAGGGGGCAGGGCTACACCTTC. The J gene is TRBJ1-2, the V gene TRBV7-9; TRBD1 aligns across 11 bases. The CDR3 is made up of 14 amino acids. Germline loops: CDR1 SEHNR, CDR2 FQNEAQ (reference sequence). The V segment lost 4 bases and the J segment 8 bases; nucleotides outside the gene matches: 6.

V and J are TRBV28 and TRBJ1-2; 7 bases fit TRBD1. The length of the CDR3 is 12 residues. Germline trimming cut 6 bases from V and 6 bases from J; bases unmatched to any gene: 4. Germline CDR1 MDHEN, CDR2 SYDVKM. CDR3 DNA: TGTGCCAGCAGGACAGGGAGGGATGGCTACACCTTC. This translates into CASRTGRDGYTF.

The genes are TRBV18 and TRBJ1-5; TRBD1 is a possible D gene (6 bases). There are 15 residues in the CDR3. Germline V gives CDR1 KGHSH, CDR2 LQKENI. The V gene lost 2 bases and the J gene lost 6 bases, with 14 bases spanning the gap. Here the CDR3 DNA reads TGTGCCAGCTCACCAGGAACAGGGTTTATTCAGCCCCAGCATTTT. It specifies CASSPGTGFIQPQHF.

The rearrangement uses TRBV5-5 and TRBJ1-1, with D possibly being TRBD1 (5 bases). Germline CDR1 and CDR2: SGHKS and YYEKEE (reference sequence). Between the trimmed V and J ends, which lost 4 bases and 3 bases, there was a span of 13 bases. The CDR3 has 14 residues. Here the CDR3 DNA reads TGTGCCAGCAGCCGCAGGGTGGTAGACACTGAAGCTTTCTTT. Translating it yields CASSRRVVDTEAFF.

The rearrangement uses TRBV28 and TRBJ2-7, with D possibly matching TRBD2 (7 bases). In germline, CDR1 is MDHEN, CDR2 SYDVKM. This CDR3 comprises 15 residues. Trimming shortened V by 6 bases and J by 2 bases, and 17 bases separated the two germline ends. The DNA for the CDR3 is TGTGCCAGCAGCTTCTCCCTCGGGGGGCCCTACGAGCAGTACTTC. Residues: CASSFSLGGPYEQYF.

V gene TRBV6-5 combines with J gene TRBJ2-1, with 8 bases aligning to TRBD1. J lost 7 bases, V lost 6 bases, and 11 bases had no gene match. Per germline, CDR1 MNHEY and CDR2 SVGAGI. The CDR3 totals 15 residues. CDR3 loop: CASSTGGSHSNEQFF. CDR3 in DNA: TGTGCCAGCAGCACAGGGGGGTCACATAGTAATGAGCAGTTCTTC.

In the case of this clone: The sample has other DNA sequences that encode this CDR3 too. J is TRBJ2-7 and V is TRBV7-9, with TRBD2 identical over 11 bases. After removal of 5 bases from V and 6 bases from J, the junction contained 6 bases not matched to a gene. Germline CDR1 SEHNR, CDR2 FQNEAQ (reference sequence). The CDR3 has 14 amino acids. The CDR3 bases are TGTGCCAGCAGCCTACTAGCGGGAGCAGGCGAGCAGTACTTC. It encodes CASSLLAGAGEQYF.

V gene TRBV4-1 combines with J gene TRBJ2-5; no clear D gene. The V end was cut by 0 bases, the J end by 1 base, with 3 bases between. CDR1 and CDR2 (germline): MGHRA, YSYEKL. CDR3 length: 13 residues. The CDR3 reads CASSQDRQETQYF. The CDR3 bases are TGCGCCAGCAGCCAAGATCGCCAAGAGACCCAGTACTTC.

Comment on this clone: Other DNA sequences in this specimen translate into the identical CDR3. V gene TRBV7-9 combines with J gene TRBJ2-1, with no clear D. The CDR3 is made up of 14 amino acids. The germline V and J ends were trimmed by 0 bases and 7 bases, with 10 bases remaining between them. Per the germline V gene, CDR1 is SEHNR and CDR2 is FQNEAQ (reference sequence). DNA of the CDR3: TGTGCCAGCAGCTTAGCGAGCGCCGCAAATGAGCAGTTCTTC. This gives the protein CASSLASAANEQFF.

This clone was detected only once. This chain connects TRBV29-1 to TRBJ1-2, with 8 bases matching TRBD1. V shed 4 bases, J shed 11 bases, and the junction held 9 bases outside the gene matches. The CDR3 runs to 12 residues. Germline lookup yields CDR1 SQVTM and CDR2 ANQGSEA. The CDR3 DNA reads as TGCAGCGTTGTCGGGACAGGCCCTAGGTACACCTTC. It is translated as CSVVGTGPRYTF.

V usage is TRBV4-1 and J usage is TRBJ1-2; 8 nucleotides match TRBD1. CDR3 length: 15 residues. The V segment lost 3 bases and the J segment 6 bases; nucleotides outside the gene matches: 9. Germline lookup yields CDR1 MGHRA and CDR2 YSYEKL. The CDR3 DNA reads TGCGCCAGCAGCCAGGGGACAGGACTACTTCATGGCTACACCTTC. Translation: CASSQGTGLLHGYTF.

V gene TRBV27 combines with J gene TRBJ2-7; D gene ambiguous. Trimming cost V 1 base and J 5 bases, with 12 bases left between them. The CDR3 extends over 14 amino acids. Germline V lookup: CDR1 MNHEY, CDR2 SMNVEV (reference sequence). The CDR3 reads CASSLFSGFDEQYF. DNA of the CDR3: TGTGCCAGCAGTTTATTTTCGGGTTTCGACGAGCAGTACTTC.